The entry below gives a single T cell receptor beta chain sequence along with its context. Trimming stripped 5 bases from V and 2 bases from J, with 8 bases between. The CDR3 spans 12 residues. CDR1 is DFQATT, CDR2 SNEGSKA, per germline (reference sequence). This sample was included in a study of T cells after yellow fever vaccination. Findings and limits, study-wide: A small share of clonotypes appeared in both CD4 and CD8 compartments. Weaker, the secondary response peaked sooner, at day 5 versus 15. Subsequent booster samples again held most clones from primary vaccination (nearly 98% CD4, roughly 90% CD8).

TCR cDNA, made by 5'RACE template switching, carried an added universal primer site and UMIs. TCRdb recomputed calls from the 5' RACE reads with MiXCR, one row per CDR3 protein. The data hold 65,000 to 90,000 distinct CDR3 sequences, with 13% observed a single time. The chain joins TRBV20-1 to TRBJ2-3, with D unclear. The specimen comprised CD8+ T cells not binding an NS4B(214-222) dextramer, sorted from PBMCs, sampled more than 20 days after the first yellow fever vaccination. The TCR originated in a man younger than 35 who received the YFV17D yellow fever vaccine. The CDR3 reads CSADIFTDTQYF. CDR3 nucleotides: TGCAGTGCTGACATATTCACAGATACGCAGTATTTT.